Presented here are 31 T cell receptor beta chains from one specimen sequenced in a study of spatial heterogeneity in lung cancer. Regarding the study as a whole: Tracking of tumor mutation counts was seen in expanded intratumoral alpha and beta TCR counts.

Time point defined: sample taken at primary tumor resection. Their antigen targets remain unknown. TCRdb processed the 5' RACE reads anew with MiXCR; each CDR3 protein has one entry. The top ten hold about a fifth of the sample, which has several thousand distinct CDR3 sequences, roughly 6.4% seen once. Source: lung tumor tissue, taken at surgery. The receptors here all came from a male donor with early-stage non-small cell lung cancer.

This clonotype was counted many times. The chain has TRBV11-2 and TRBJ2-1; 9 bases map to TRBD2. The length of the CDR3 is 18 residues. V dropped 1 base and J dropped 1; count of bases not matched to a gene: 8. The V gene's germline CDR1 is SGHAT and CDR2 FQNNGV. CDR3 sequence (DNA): TGTGCCAGCAGCTTAGTATTTGGGAGCGGGGGGTCCTACAATGAGCAGTTCTTC. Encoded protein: CASSLVFGSGGSYNEQFF. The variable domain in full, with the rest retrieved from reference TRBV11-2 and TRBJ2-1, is EAGVAQSPRYKIIEKRQSVAFWCNPISGHATLYWYQQILGQGPKLLIQFQNNGVVDDSQLPKDRFSAERLKGVDSTLKIQPAKLEDSAVYLCASSLVFGSGGSYNEQFFGPGTRLTVL.

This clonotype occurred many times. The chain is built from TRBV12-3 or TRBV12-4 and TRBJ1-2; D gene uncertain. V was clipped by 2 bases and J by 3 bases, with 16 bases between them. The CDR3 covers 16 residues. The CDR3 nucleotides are TGTGCCAGCAGTTTACGGTTAGGAGAAGGTCACTATGGCTACACCTTC. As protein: CASSLRLGEGHYGYTF.

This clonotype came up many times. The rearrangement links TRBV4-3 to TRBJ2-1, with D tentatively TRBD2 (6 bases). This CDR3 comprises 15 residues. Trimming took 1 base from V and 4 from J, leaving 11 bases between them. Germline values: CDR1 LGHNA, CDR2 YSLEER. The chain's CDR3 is CASSQALTSYNEQFF. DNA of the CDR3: TGCGCCAGCAGCCAAGCCTTGACTAGTTACAATGAGCAGTTCTTC.

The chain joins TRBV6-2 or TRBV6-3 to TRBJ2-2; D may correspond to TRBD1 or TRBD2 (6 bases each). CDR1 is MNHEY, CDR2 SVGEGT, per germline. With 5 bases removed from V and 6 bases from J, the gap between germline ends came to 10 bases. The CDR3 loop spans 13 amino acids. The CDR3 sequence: CASSQRGAGELFF. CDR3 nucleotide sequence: TGTGCCAGCAGTCAAAGGGGGGCCGGGGAGCTGTTTTTT.

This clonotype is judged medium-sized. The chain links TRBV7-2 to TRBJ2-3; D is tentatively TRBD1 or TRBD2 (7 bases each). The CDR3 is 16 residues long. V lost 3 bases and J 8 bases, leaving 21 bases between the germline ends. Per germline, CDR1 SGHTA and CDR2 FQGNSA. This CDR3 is CASSFPPRGGGGTQYF. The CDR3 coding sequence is TGTGCCAGCAGCTTCCCCCCACGGGGAGGGGGCGGTACGCAGTATTTT.

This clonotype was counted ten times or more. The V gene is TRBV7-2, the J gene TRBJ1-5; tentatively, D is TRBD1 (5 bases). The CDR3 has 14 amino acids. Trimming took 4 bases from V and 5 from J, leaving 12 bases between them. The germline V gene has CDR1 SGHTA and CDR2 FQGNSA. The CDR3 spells CASSWGGRDQPQHF. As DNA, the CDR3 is TGTGCCAGCAGCTGGGGTGGCAGGGATCAGCCCCAGCATTTT.

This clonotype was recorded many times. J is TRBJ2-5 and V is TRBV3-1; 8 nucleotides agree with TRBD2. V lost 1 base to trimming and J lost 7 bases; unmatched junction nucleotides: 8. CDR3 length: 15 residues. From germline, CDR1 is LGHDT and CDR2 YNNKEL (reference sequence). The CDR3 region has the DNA TGTGCCAGCAGCCAAGTCCTAGGACTAGCAGGGACCCAGTACTTC. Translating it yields CASSQVLGLAGTQYF.

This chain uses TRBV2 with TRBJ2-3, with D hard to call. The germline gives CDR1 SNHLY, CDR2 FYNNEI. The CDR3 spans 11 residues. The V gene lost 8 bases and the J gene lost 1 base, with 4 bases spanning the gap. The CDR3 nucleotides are TGTGCCAGCGAGGGCACAGATACGCAGTATTTT. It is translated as CASEGTDTQYF. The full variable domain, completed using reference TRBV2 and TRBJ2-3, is EPEVTQTPSHQVTQMGQEVILRCVPISNHLYFYWYRQILGQKVEFLVSFYNNEISEKSEIFDDQFSVERPDGSNFTLKIRSTKLEDSAMYFCASEGTDTQYFGPGTRLTVL.

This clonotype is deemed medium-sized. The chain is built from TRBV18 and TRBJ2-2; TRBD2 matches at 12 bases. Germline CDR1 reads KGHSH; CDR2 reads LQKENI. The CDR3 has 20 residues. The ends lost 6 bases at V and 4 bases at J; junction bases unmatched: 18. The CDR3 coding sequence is TGTGCCAGCTCTCTATACGAGACTAGCGGGAGTGGAGGAAGCACCGGGGAGCTGTTTTTT. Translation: CASSLYETSGSGGSTGELFF.

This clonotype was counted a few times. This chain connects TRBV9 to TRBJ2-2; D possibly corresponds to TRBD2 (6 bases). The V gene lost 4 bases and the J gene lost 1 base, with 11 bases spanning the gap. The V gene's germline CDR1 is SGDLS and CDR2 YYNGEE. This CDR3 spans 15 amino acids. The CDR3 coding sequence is TGTGCCAGCAGCTACACGGGAGTGAACACCGGGGAGCTGTTTTTT. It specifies CASSYTGVNTGELFF.

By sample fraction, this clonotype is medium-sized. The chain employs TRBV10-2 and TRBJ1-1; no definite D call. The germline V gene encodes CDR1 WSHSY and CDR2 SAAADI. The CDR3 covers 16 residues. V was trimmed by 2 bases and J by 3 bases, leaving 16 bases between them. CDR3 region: CASSENSWGADTEAFF. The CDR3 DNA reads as TGCGCCAGCAGTGAGAACTCGTGGGGTGCGGACACTGAAGCTTTCTTT.

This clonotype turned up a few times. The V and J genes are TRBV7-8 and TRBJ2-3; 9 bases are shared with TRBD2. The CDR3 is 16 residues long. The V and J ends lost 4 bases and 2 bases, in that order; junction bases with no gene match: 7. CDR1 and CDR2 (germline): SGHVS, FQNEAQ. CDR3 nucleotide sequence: TGTGCCAGCAGCTCTATAGCGGGAGTGCTCACAGATACGCAGTATTTT. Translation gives CASSSIAGVLTDTQYF.

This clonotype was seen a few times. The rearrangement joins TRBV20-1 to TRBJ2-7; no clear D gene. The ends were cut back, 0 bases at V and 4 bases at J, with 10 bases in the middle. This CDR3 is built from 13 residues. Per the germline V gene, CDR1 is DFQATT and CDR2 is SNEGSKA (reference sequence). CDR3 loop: CSAREKKQYEQYF. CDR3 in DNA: TGCAGTGCTAGAGAGAAGAAACAATACGAGCAGTACTTC.

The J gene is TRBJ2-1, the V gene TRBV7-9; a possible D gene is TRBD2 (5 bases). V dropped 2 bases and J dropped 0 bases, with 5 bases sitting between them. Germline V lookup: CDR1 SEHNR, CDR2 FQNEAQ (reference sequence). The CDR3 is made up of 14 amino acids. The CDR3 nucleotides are TGTGCCAGCAGCTTAAGCGGCTCCTACAATGAGCAGTTCTTC. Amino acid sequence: CASSLSGSYNEQFF.

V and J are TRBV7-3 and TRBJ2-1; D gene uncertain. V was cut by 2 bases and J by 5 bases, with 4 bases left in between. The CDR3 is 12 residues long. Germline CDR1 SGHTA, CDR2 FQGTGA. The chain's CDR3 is CASSLADNEQFF. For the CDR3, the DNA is TGTGCCAGCAGCTTAGCAGACAATGAGCAGTTCTTC.

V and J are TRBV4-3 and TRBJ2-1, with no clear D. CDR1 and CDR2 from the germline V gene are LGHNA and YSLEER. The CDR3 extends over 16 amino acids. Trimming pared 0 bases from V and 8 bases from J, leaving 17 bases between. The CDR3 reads CASSQEGRSVVDEQFF. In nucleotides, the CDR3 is TGCGCCAGCAGCCAAGAAGGTCGCAGCGTCGTCGATGAGCAGTTCTTC.

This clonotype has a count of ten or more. The CDR3 here is CASIGGPNTGELFF. The CDR3 DNA follows: TGTGCCAGCATAGGGGGGCCCAACACCGGGGAGCTGTTTTTT. The V gene is TRBV28, the J gene TRBJ2-2; D may correspond to TRBD1 or TRBD2 (6 bases each). In germline, CDR1 is MDHEN, CDR2 SYDVKM. V lost 7 bases and J lost 2, with 11 bases in between. The CDR3 totals 14 residues. Variable domain in full (rest from reference TRBV28 and TRBJ2-2): DVKVTQSSRYLVKRTGEKVFLECVQDMDHENMFWYRQDPGLGLRLIYFSYDVKMKEKGDIPEGYSVSREKKERFSLILESASTNQTSMYLCASIGGPNTGELFFGEGSRLTVL.

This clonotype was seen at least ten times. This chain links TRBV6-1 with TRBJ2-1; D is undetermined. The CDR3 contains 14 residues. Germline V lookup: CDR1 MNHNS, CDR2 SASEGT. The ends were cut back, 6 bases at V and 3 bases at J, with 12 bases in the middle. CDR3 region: CASRVDPNYNEQFF. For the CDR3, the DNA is TGTGCCAGCAGGGTAGACCCGAACTACAATGAGCAGTTCTTC.

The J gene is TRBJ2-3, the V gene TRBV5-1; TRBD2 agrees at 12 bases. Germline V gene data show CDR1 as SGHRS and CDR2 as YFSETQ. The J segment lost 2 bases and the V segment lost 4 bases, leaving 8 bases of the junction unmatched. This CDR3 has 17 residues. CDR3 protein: CASSAILAGGPTDTQYF. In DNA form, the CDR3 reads TGCGCCAGCAGCGCCATACTAGCGGGAGGTCCCACAGATACGCAGTATTTT.

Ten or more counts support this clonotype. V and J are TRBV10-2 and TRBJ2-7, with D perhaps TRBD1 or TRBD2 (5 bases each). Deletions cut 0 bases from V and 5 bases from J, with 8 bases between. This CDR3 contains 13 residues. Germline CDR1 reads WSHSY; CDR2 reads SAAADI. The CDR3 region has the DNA TGCGCCAGCAGTGAGTCGATGGGGGACGAGCAGTACTTC. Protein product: CASSESMGDEQYF.

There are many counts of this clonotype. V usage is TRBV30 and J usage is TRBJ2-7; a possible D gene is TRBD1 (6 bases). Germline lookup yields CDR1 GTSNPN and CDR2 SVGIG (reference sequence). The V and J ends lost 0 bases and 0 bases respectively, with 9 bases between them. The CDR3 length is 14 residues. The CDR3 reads CAWSVLDSSYEQYF. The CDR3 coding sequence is TGTGCCTGGAGTGTACTGGACAGCTCCTACGAGCAGTACTTC.

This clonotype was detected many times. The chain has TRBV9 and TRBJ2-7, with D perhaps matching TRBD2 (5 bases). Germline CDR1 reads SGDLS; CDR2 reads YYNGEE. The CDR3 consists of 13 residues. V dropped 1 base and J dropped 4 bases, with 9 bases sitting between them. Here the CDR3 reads CASSVTEGYEQYF. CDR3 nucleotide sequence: TGTGCCAGCAGCGTAACCGAGGGATACGAGCAGTACTTC.

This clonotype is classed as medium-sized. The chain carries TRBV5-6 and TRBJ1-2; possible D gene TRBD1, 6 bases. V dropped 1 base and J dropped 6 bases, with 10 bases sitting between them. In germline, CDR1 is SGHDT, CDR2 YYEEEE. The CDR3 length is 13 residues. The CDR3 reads CASSLRQAHGYTF. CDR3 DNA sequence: TGTGCCAGCAGCTTGCGACAGGCTCATGGCTACACCTTC. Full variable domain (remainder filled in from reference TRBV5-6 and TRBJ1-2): DAGVTQSPTHLIKTRGQQVTLRCSPKSGHDTVSWYQQALGQGPQFIFQYYEEEERQRGNFPDRFSGHQFPNYSSELNVNALLLGDSALYLCASSLRQAHGYTFGSGTRLTVV.

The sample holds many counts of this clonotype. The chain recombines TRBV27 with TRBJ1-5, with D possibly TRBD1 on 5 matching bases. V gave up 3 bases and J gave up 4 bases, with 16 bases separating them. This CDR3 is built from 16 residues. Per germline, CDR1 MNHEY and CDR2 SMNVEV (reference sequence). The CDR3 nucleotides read TGTGCCAGCAGTTTTACCTCGCGGGGCCGAAATCAGCCCCAGCATTTT. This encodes CASSFTSRGRNQPQHF.

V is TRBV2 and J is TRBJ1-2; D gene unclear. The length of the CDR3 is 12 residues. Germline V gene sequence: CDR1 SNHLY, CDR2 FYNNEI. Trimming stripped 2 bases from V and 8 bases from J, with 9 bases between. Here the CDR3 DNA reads TGTGCCAGCAGTGAACCGAGCTGGGGCTACACCTTC. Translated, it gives CASSEPSWGYTF.

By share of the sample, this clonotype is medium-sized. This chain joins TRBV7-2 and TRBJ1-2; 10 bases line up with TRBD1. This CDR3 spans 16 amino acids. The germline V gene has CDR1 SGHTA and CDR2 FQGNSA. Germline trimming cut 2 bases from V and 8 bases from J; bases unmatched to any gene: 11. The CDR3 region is CASSLRPPGTGDGYTF. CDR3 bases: TGTGCCAGCAGCTTAAGGCCGCCCGGGACAGGGGACGGCTACACCTTC.

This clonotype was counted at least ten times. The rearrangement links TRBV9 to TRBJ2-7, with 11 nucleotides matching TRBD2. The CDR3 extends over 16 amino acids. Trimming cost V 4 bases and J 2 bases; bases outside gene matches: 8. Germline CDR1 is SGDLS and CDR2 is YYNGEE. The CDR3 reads CASSPYSGGVPYEQYF. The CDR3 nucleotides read TGTGCCAGCAGCCCTTATAGCGGGGGGGTACCCTACGAGCAGTACTTC.

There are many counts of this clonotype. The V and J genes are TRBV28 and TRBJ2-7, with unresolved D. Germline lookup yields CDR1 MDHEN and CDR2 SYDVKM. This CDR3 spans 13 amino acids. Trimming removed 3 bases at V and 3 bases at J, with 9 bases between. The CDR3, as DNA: TGTGCCAGCAGTTTTGGGCCGATCTACGAGCAGTACTTC. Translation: CASSFGPIYEQYF.

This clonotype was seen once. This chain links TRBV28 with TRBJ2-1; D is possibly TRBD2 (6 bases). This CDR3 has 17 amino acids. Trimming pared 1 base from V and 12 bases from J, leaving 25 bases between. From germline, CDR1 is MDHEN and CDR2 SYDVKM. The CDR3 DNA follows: TGTGCCAGCAGTTTATCCCAGTTCGGGGGAGCCGGCTATGTGCAGTTCTTC. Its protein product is CASSLSQFGGAGYVQFF.

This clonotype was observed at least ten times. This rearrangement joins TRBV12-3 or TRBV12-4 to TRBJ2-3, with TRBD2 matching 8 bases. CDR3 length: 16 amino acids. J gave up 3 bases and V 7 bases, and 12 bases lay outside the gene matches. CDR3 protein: CASIRGGQAGTDTQYF. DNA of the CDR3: TGTGCCAGCATCCGGGGGGGGCAGGCGGGGACAGATACGCAGTATTTT.

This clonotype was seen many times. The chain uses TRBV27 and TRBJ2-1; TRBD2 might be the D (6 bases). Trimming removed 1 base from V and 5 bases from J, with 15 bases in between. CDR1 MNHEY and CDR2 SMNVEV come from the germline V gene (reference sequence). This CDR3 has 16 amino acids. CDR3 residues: CASSLWAASADNEQFF. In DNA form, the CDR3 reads TGTGCCAGCAGTTTATGGGCCGCTAGCGCCGACAATGAGCAGTTCTTC.